This T cell receptor (beta chain) was captured by sequencing in a study of read filtering for tumor transcriptome and immune sequencing. Overall study context: DNase treatment preceded whole-transcriptome library preparation.

Trimming took 1 base from V and 2 from J; bases not matched to a gene: 7. CDR3 length equals 16 residues. The V gene's germline CDR1 is DFQATT and CDR2 SNEGSKA (reference sequence). Study results and caveats: Correlation between methods rose after single-read clonotypes were removed. Compared with RNA-seq, IR-seq gave much higher clonotype depth and reliability.

This clonotype has at least ten counts. Its antigen is unknown. From approximately 400 ng of RNA, a library with molecular barcoded alpha/delta and beta/gamma adaptors was made. TCRdb used MiXCR to reprocess the reads, holding one entry per CDR3 protein. The table includes about 63,000 distinct CDR3 sequences, approximately 14% detected once. The chain uses TRBV20-1 and TRBJ2-3, with TRBD2 matching 9 bases. The clonotype originates from a donor at least 40 years old with multiple myeloma. Sequencing was performed on a population of CD138-negative cells sorted from bone marrow. DNA for the CDR3: TGCAGTGCTAGAGGAACACTAGCGGGCCTCACAGATACGCAGTATTTT. Amino acids: CSARGTLAGLTDTQYF.